One TCR beta chain is described in this entry. TCRdb keeps only in-frame clones here, not all; method: immunoSEQ multiplex PCR. The sample yields around 2.1 million clones, approximately 94% seen once. The V end lost 4 bases, the J end lost 2 bases, and 12 bases lay between the germline ends. Germline V CDR1 and CDR2: SGHVS, FQNEAQ. The CDR3 runs 14 residues. The source of the sample is a study of shared clonotypes between healthy human individuals. Only CD45RO-negative cells positively selected for CCR7 counted as naive CD8 cells, so terminally differentiated effector memory CD45RA+ cells were excluded. The donor population consisted of healthy HIV-negative adults with no recent acute infections or vaccinations.

The V call is TRBV7-8, the J call TRBJ2-7; D not resolved. What was sequenced was naive CD8+ T cells from PBMCs. This clonotype was obtained from a man between 18 and 29 years old in good health. Some clones in this sample may be carry-over from other donors' samples. The CDR3 bases are TGTGCCAGCAGCTCAAGAATGGTGGCCTACGAGCAGTACTTC. It specifies CASSSRMVAYEQYF.